This is a list of T cell receptor beta chains from one sample in a study of a mutant IDH1 vaccine in newly diagnosed glioma. Assay: immunoSEQ multiplex PCR; the TCRdb copy retains only in-frame clones and omits some. The table has roughly 56,000 clones, over 70% seen once. Their target antigens are unknown. The sample consisted of PBMCs, taken from a glioma patient whose treatment included an IDH1 peptide vaccine. The receptor source for this set is a man aged 50 or older with glioma. Each CDR3 is given with its conserved first and last residue.

J	V	CDR3
TRBJ1-1	TRBV5-6	CASSLVAGPSTEAFF
TRBJ1-1	TRBV5-8	CASSLAQNTEAFF
TRBJ2-5	TRBV30	CAWGGPETQYF
TRBJ2-7	TRBV7-6	CASSPGTGKWYEQYF
TRBJ2-3	TRBV4-1	CASSHFLRGFRDTQYF
TRBJ1-2	TRBV4-1	CASSQVEGAGYGYTF
TRBJ1-3	TRBV30	CAWSVLPRGSSGNTIYF
TRBJ2-2	TRBV4-1	CASSHLTPGTGIVRELFF
TRBJ1-5	TRBV27	CASSLGNRQPQHF
TRBJ2-3	TRBV9	CASSVSGGADTQYF
TRBJ2-7	TRBV4-3	CASSQDYQAGVTEQYF
TRBJ2-3	TRBV20-1	CSASPDTQYF
TRBJ2-3	TRBV7-9	CASSQDRGPDTQYF
TRBJ1-3	TRBV2	CASRGGQTGNTIYF
TRBJ2-5	TRBV5-1	CASSFDSKLLETQYF
TRBJ1-5	TRBV4-1	CASSQEERGPWPQHF
TRBJ1-5	TRBV7-9	CASSSGPYQPQHF
TRBJ1-2	TRBV6-5	CASSYVDVATGYTF
TRBJ2-7	TRBV5-6	CASSLVGVGQYF
TRBJ1-1	TRBV6-5	CASRTGLKAFF
TRBJ2-7	TRBV9	CASSLSRDMYEQYF
TRBJ2-2	TRBV20-1	CSASYNRELFF